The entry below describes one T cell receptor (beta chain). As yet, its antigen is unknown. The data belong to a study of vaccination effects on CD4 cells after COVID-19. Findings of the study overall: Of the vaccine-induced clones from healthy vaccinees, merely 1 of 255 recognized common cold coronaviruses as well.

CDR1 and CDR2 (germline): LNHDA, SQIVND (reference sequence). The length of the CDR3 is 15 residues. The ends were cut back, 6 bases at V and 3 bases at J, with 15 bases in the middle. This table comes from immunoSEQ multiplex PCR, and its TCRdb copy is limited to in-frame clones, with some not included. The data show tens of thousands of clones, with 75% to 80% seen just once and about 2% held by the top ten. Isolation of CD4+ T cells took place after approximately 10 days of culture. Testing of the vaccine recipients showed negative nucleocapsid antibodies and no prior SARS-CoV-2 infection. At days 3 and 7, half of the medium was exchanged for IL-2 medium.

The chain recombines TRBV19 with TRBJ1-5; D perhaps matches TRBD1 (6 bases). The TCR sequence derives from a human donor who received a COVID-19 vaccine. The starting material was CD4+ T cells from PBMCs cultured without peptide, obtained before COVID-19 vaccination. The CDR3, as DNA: TGTGCCAGTAGCATCCAGGGGCCACTCAATCAGCCCCAGCATTTT. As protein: CASSIQGPLNQPQHF.